Presented here are 17 T cell receptor beta chains from one specimen sequenced in a study of T cells after posttransplantation cyclophosphamide. Here immunoSEQ multiplex PCR was the method, and the copy in TCRdb shows in-frame clones only, minus some. Of more than 8,500 clones listed, approximately 89% were seen once; the top ten hold 1.5% to 2%. The sequenced sample consisted of memory CD4+ T cells sorted from PBMCs. The receptors derive from a woman aged 60-75 years in good health, CMV-negative, and a related stem cell transplant donor.

The gene calls are TRBV9 and TRBJ2-1; 9 nucleotides align to TRBD1. The CDR3 is made up of 15 amino acids. Trimming at V came to 4 bases and at J to 2 bases, leaving 4 bases not matched to a gene. Germline CDR1 is SGDLS and CDR2 is YYNGEE. The CDR3 nucleotides read TGTGCCAGCAGCATACAGGGGGCGCCCTACAATGAGCAGTTCTTC. Amino acids: CASSIQGAPYNEQFF. The full variable domain, rest sourced from reference TRBV9 and TRBJ2-1, is DSGVTQTPKHLITATGQRVTLRCSPRSGDLSVYWYQQSLDQGLQFLIQYYNGEERAKGNILERFSAQQFPDLHSELNLSSLELGDSALYFCASSIQGAPYNEQFFGPGTRLTVL.

The count of this clone is one. V and J are TRBV4-2 and TRBJ2-1; 10 nucleotides align to TRBD2. The CDR3 consists of 15 residues. The germline CDR1 and CDR2 sequences are LGHNA and YNFKEQ. The V and J ends lost 6 bases and 5 bases, in that order; junction bases with no gene match: 7. This chain's CDR3 is CASSRASGGNNEQFF. CDR3 DNA: TGTGCCAGCAGTCGGGCTAGCGGGGGAAACAATGAGCAGTTCTTC.

This chain joins TRBV6-5 and TRBJ2-5; 8 nucleotides line up with TRBD1. The CDR3 sequence is 14 residues long. Trimming cost V 10 bases and J 5 bases; bases outside gene matches: 12. Germline CDR1 MNHEY, CDR2 SVGAGI. The CDR3 reads CATEKTGAGETQYF. In DNA, the CDR3 is TGTGCCACCGAGAAGACAGGGGCCGGGGAGACCCAGTACTTC.

This chain links TRBV7-2 with TRBJ2-7, with D perhaps matching TRBD2 (6 bases). V lost 1 base and J 7 bases, leaving 14 bases between the germline ends. The germline V gene encodes CDR1 SGHTA and CDR2 FQGNSA. The CDR3 has 14 residues. The CDR3 loop reads CASSLERREWEQYF. The CDR3 DNA is TGTGCCAGCAGCTTAGAACGACGGGAGTGGGAGCAGTACTTC.

The V and J genes are TRBV5-4 and TRBJ2-5, with 7 positions matching TRBD1. Germline V gene data show CDR1 as SGHNT and CDR2 as YYREEE (reference sequence). The CDR3 consists of 15 residues. V lost 2 bases, J lost 5 bases, and 9 bases stayed unmatched. The CDR3 region has the DNA TGTGCCAGCAGCTTACAGGGGTTAGTTGGGGAGACCCAGTACTTC. It encodes CASSLQGLVGETQYF. Complete variable domain (other parts from reference TRBV5-4 and TRBJ2-5): ETGVTQSPTHLIKTRGQQVTLRCSSQSGHNTVSWYQQALGQGPQFIFQYYREEENGRGNFPPRFSGLQFPNYSSELNVNALELDDSALYLCASSLQGLVGETQYFGPGTRLLVL.

The chain uses TRBV6-6 and TRBJ2-7; 8 bases are a match to TRBD1. CDR3 length: 12 amino acids. Trimming removed 6 bases from V and 6 bases from J; junction bases left unmatched: 4. Germline CDR1 MNHNY, CDR2 SVGAGI (reference sequence). The CDR3 DNA reads TGTGCCAGCAGCCTCACAGGGGGCGAGCAGTACGTC. Its translation: CASSLTGGEQYV.

This rearrangement joins TRBV19 to TRBJ2-4; D might be TRBD2 (5 bases). Germline CDR1 and CDR2: LNHDA and SQIVND (reference sequence). The CDR3 sequence is 14 residues long. V was pared by 6 bases and J by 1 base, with 10 bases between. CDR3: CASRGRGAKNIQYF. The CDR3 DNA reads as TGTGCCAGTAGGGGTCGAGGGGCCAAAAACATTCAGTACTTC.

The chain carries TRBV7-2 and TRBJ2-7, with 12 bases matching TRBD2. CDR3 length: 13 amino acids. Germline V CDR1 and CDR2: SGHTA, FQGNSA. V gave up 5 bases and J gave up 6 bases; unmatched junction bases: 2. The CDR3 protein is CASSPTSGSEQYF. The CDR3 DNA is TGTGCCAGCAGCCCGACTAGCGGGAGCGAGCAGTACTTC.

Regarding this clone: Mismatch with germline at one junction end may stem from a read error. Other DNA sequences in the sample encode the same CDR3. This chain uses TRBV19 with TRBJ1-6; a possible D gene is TRBD1 (5 bases). The CDR3 totals 14 residues. Germline V lookup: CDR1 LNHDA, CDR2 SQIVND (reference sequence). The CDR3 nucleotides read TGTGCCAGTAGTCCACGACAGCACAATTCCCCCCTCCACTTT. This encodes CASSPRQHNSPLHF.

The CDR3 spells CATRETSLGPEQFF. The CDR3 region has the DNA TGTGCCACCAGGGAAACTAGTCTCGGCCCCGAGCAGTTCTTC. This chain connects TRBV27 to TRBJ2-1, with D perhaps being TRBD1 or TRBD2 (5 bases each). The germline V gene encodes CDR1 MNHEY and CDR2 SMNVEV (reference sequence). V lost 10 bases and J 10 bases, leaving 23 bases between the germline ends. CDR3 length equals 14 residues.

A few counts support this clone. The chain recombines TRBV7-9 with TRBJ1-4, with 7 bases fitting TRBD1. V shed 0 bases, J shed 10 bases, and the junction held 5 bases outside the gene matches. The CDR3 loop spans 14 amino acids. Germline CDR1 reads SEHNR; CDR2 reads FQNEAQ (reference sequence). This CDR3 is CASSLARQGGKLFF. The CDR3 DNA reads as TGTGCCAGCAGCTTAGCTCGACAGGGAGGAAAACTGTTTTTT.

This chain joins TRBV6-1 and TRBJ2-2, with D tentatively TRBD2 (5 bases). Germline-derived CDR1 and CDR2 are MNHNS and SASEGT. V lost 10 bases, J lost 7 bases, and 19 bases lay in between. CDR3 length: 14 amino acids. The CDR3 reads CATGRVGVGGELFF. In DNA, the CDR3 is TGTGCCACCGGTCGGGTGGGAGTCGGCGGGGAGCTGTTTTTT.

The table lists this clone with a few counts. Germline is not matched at one junction end, which may reflect a read error. The sample carries other DNA sequences with the same CDR3. The chain is built from TRBV7-2 and TRBJ1-6; the D is unclear. This CDR3 spans 15 amino acids. CDR1 is SGHTA and CDR2 is FQGNSA in the germline V gene. The CDR3 DNA is TGTGCCAGCAGCTTAGTGGAGCGGTATAATTCCCCCCTCCACTTT. Its protein product is CASSLVERYNSPLHF.

V usage is TRBV11-3 and J usage is TRBJ2-1; D remains ambiguous. The CDR3 extends over 14 amino acids. Germline V CDR1 and CDR2: SGHNT, YENEEA. V was shortened by 1 base and J by 7 bases, with 11 bases between the two germline ends. The CDR3 here is CASSLGAPENEQFF. CDR3 sequence (DNA): TGTGCCAGCAGCTTAGGGGCACCTGAGAATGAGCAGTTCTTC.

About this clone: The junction shows a germline mismatch at one end, possibly a read error. Within the sample, other DNA sequences also encode this same CDR3. The rearrangement joins TRBV6-1 to TRBJ1-6; D is unclear. The CDR3 contains 15 residues. In germline, CDR1 is MNHNS, CDR2 SASEGT. The CDR3 coding sequence is TGTGCCAGCAGTGAACGTTCGGGGTCGAATTCCCCCCTCCACTTT. Encoded protein: CASSERSGSNSPLHF.

The chain links TRBV4-2 to TRBJ2-3, with TRBD2 as a possible D gene (6 bases). Germline assignment: CDR1 LGHNA and CDR2 YNFKEQ. V was clipped by 4 bases and J by 0 bases, with 8 bases between them. This CDR3 has 14 residues. The CDR3 is CASSRLASTDTQYF. CDR3 bases: TGTGCCAGCAGCCGGCTAGCGAGCACAGATACGCAGTATTTT.

V gene TRBV7-7 combines with J gene TRBJ2-1; 8 bases fit TRBD2. J gave up 9 bases and V 2 bases, and 9 bases lay outside the gene matches. The CDR3 totals 15 residues. Germline V gene lookup returns CDR1 SSHAT and CDR2 FNYEAQ (reference sequence). The CDR3 reads CASSLIAGHAGEQFF. The CDR3 DNA follows: TGTGCCAGCAGCTTAATAGCGGGACATGCCGGTGAGCAGTTCTTC.